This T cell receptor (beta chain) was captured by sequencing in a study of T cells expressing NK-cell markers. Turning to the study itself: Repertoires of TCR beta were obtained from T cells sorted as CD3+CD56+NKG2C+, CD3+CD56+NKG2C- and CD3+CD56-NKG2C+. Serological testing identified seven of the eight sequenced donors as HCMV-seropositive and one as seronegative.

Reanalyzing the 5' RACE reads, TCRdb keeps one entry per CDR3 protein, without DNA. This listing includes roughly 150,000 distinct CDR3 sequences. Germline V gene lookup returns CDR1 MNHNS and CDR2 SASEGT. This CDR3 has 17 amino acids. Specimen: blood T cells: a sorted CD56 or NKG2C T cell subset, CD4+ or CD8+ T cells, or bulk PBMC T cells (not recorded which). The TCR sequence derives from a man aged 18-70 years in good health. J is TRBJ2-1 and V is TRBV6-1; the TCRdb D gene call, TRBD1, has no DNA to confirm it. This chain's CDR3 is CASSPYWLVSSYNEQFF.